The rows below give T cell receptor beta chains drawn from one sample of a study of identifying expanded T cells in peripheral blood. Here immunoSEQ multiplex PCR was the method, and the copy in TCRdb shows in-frame clones only, minus some. The sample contains tens of thousands of clones, 88% of which appear only once. The sample consisted of blood. The receptors originated from a person between 18 and 75 years old in good health. CDR3s include the opening cysteine and the closing phenylalanine or tryptophan. The order of the fields is clone size, J gene, D gene, V gene, CDR3 DNA, CDR3 protein. A D gene is named only where the DNA matches it firmly. Not all rows give a size; the values are once, few, many and, for expanded clones, a class.

size: -; J: TRBJ2-1; D: -; V: TRBV7-6; DNA: TGTGCCAGCAGCCCTGGGGGGTATGAGCAGTTCTTC; CDR3: CASSPGGYEQFF
size: -; J: TRBJ2-1; D: -; V: TRBV7-9; DNA: TGTGCCAGCAGCTTAGAGGTTGAGCAGTTCTTC; CDR3: CASSLEVEQFF
size: -; J: TRBJ1-3; D: TRBD1; V: TRBV7-2; DNA: TGTGCCAGCAGCCAAACAGGGGGAGGGGGAAACACCATATATTTT; CDR3: CASSQTGGGGNTIYF
size: -; J: TRBJ1-1; D: TRBD1; V: TRBV19; DNA: TGTGCCAGTAGTATATTAAAGGGGGCAACGGAAGCTTTCTTT; CDR3: CASSILKGATEAFF
size: -; J: TRBJ1-1; D: -; V: TRBV11-2; DNA: TGTGCCAGCAGCTTAAAGGTGGACACTGAAGCTTTCTTT; CDR3: CASSLKVDTEAFF
size: many; J: TRBJ2-7; D: TRBD1; V: TRBV27; DNA: TGTGCCAGCAGTTCAGACAGGGGCTCAAACGAGCAGTACTTC; CDR3: CASSSDRGSNEQYF
size: -; J: TRBJ1-2; D: -; V: TRBV19; DNA: TGTGCCAGTAGTATAGCCCCCGTGCGATCTAACTATGGCTACACCTTC; CDR3: CASSIAPVRSNYGYTF
size: -; J: TRBJ1-2; D: -; V: TRBV6-6; DNA: TGTGCCAGCAGCCAGGACCGGAGGGGCTACACCTTC; CDR3: CASSQDRRGYTF
size: -; J: TRBJ2-5; D: -; V: TRBV10-2; DNA: TGCGCCAGCAGTGATAGCGGCTCCCAAGAGACCCAGTACTTC; CDR3: CASSDSGSQETQYF
size: many; J: TRBJ2-3; D: TRBD2; V: TRBV14; DNA: TGTGCCAGCAGCCGACTGAGGACTAGCCCCACCGCAGATACGCAGTATTTT; CDR3: CASSRLRTSPTADTQYF
size: -; J: TRBJ1-4; D: TRBD1; V: TRBV4-3; DNA: TGCGCCAGCAGCCAAGATAAGAGTCAGGGGGTAGAAAAACTGTTTTTT; CDR3: CASSQDKSQGVEKLFF
size: -; J: TRBJ1-1; D: -; V: TRBV6-5; DNA: TGTGCCAGCAGCCCCCCGATGAACACTGAAGCTTTCTTT; CDR3: CASSPPMNTEAFF
size: -; J: TRBJ2-1; D: -; V: TRBV27; DNA: TGTGCCAGCACCCCCGAAGGGGGGACGTACTACAATGAGCAGTTCTTC; CDR3: CASTPEGGTYYNEQFF
size: -; J: TRBJ2-1; D: -; V: TRBV11-2; DNA: TGTGCCAGCAGCTTAGAATACCAGGAATACAATGAGCAGTTCTTC; CDR3: CASSLEYQEYNEQFF
size: -; J: TRBJ2-5; D: TRBD2; V: TRBV5-4; DNA: TGTGCCAGCAGCCCGTCGGGAGGTAGTAAGGAGACCCAGTACTTC; CDR3: CASSPSGGSKETQYF
size: once; J: TRBJ2-7; D: TRBD2; V: TRBV29-1; DNA: TGCAGCGTTGAGATTGCGGGAGGTCGCGACGAGCAGTACTTC; CDR3: CSVEIAGGRDEQYF
size: -; J: TRBJ1-2; D: -; V: TRBV30; DNA: TGTGCCTGGAGTGTATACCCCAGGGCCTATGGCTACACCTTC; CDR3: CAWSVYPRAYGYTF
size: -; J: TRBJ2-6; D: -; V: TRBV5-1; DNA: TGCGCCAGCAGCTCCCGTAGCACTGGGGCCAACGTCCTGACTTTC; CDR3: CASSSRSTGANVLTF
size: -; J: TRBJ2-7; D: -; V: TRBV6-1; DNA: TGTGCCAGCAGTGAAAATTTAGTAGGGTCGCACTACGAGCAGTACTTC; CDR3: CASSENLVGSHYEQYF
size: -; J: TRBJ1-1; D: -; V: TRBV30; DNA: TGTGCCTGGAGTTCGTCGCAGGCTTTTGAAGCTTTCTTT; CDR3: CAWSSSQAFEAFF
size: -; J: TRBJ1-2; D: -; V: TRBV30; DNA: TGTGCCTGGAGTGTACTCCAGGGGAATGGCTACACCTTC; CDR3: CAWSVLQGNGYTF
size: once; J: TRBJ2-1; D: TRBD1; V: TRBV15; DNA: TGTGCCACCAGCAGAGTGCGACAGGGGGGATCATTCAATGAGGGCATTGAGCAGTTCTTC; CDR3: CATSRVRQGGSFNEGIEQFF
size: -; J: TRBJ1-1; D: -; V: TRBV7-9; DNA: TGTGCCAGCACCCGGACCGCCTTGAACACTGAAGCTTTCTTT; CDR3: CASTRTALNTEAFF